This is a list of T cell receptor beta chains from one sample in a study of identical twins. A single record per CDR3 protein comes from TCRdb applying MiXCR to the 5' RACE reads. The table lists 640,000 or so distinct CDR3 sequences, 5.5% to 6.5% of them singletons. The sequencing sample was made of naive T cells sorted from blood. The receptor source for this set is a man aged 18 to 35 in good health. Each CDR3 is given with its conserved first and last residue. The D gene is left open where the match is weak. The listing skips clone size in some rows; elsewhere it reads once, few, many or a size class.

v_gene	abundance	d_gene	j_gene	CDR3nt	CDR3aa
TRBV19	.	.	TRBJ2-1	TGTGCCAGTAGTATAGATTTGGACGTCTTCAATGAGCAGTTCTTC	CASSIDLDVFNEQFF
TRBV10-3	many	TRBD2	TRBJ2-1	TGTGCCATCAGGGGACTATCCGTGTCGGGCAATGAGCAGTTCTTC	CAIRGLSVSGNEQFF
TRBV24-1	many	TRBD2	TRBJ2-1	TGTGCCACCAGTGACGACGCGGACGGGAGGAACTCCTACAATGAGCAGTTCTTC	CATSDDADGRNSYNEQFF
TRBV5-1	.	.	TRBJ2-1	TGCGCCAGCAGCCCACACGCAGGGACTTCCTATGAGCAGTTCTTC	CASSPHAGTSYEQFF
TRBV20-1	.	TRBD1	TRBJ2-5	TGCAGTGCTACGGGACAGGGGCTGGAGACCCAGTACTTC	CSATGQGLETQYF
TRBV2	.	.	TRBJ1-2	TGTGCCAGCGCGGGGGATCGCGACTATGGCTACACCTTC	CASAGDRDYGYTF
TRBV29-1	many	.	TRBJ2-7	TGCAGCGTGGCTTTCAGCTCCTACGAGCAGTACTTC	CSVAFSSYEQYF
TRBV20-1	many	TRBD1	TRBJ1-1	TGCAGTGCTAGGTCCAGGGGGATGAACACTGAAGCTTTCTTT	CSARSRGMNTEAFF
TRBV12-3/TRBV12-4	few	.	TRBJ2-1	TGTGCCAGCAGTTCGCAGGTGTCGAGGGTTACAGATGAGCAGTTCTTC	CASSSQVSRVTDEQFF
TRBV2	few	.	TRBJ2-1	TGTGCCAGCAGTGAACTTGTGCGGAATGAGCAGTTCTTC	CASSELVRNEQFF
TRBV20-1	.	.	TRBJ2-7	TGCAGTGCTAGACGAGACGTCGCAGGCGAGCAGTACTTC	CSARRDVAGEQYF
TRBV7-2	many	TRBD2	TRBJ2-5	TGTGCCAGCAGTTTGGGACTAGCGGAAGAGACCCAGTACTTC	CASSLGLAEETQYF
TRBV6-5	.	.	TRBJ1-2	TGTGCCAGCAGGCACCGTTTGGAGGGCTACACCTTC	CASRHRLEGYTF
TRBV11-2	.	TRBD2	TRBJ2-3	TGTGCCAGCAGCTTAGATCCCCCAACTAGCGGGAGAAAGGATACGCAGTATTTT	CASSLDPPTSGRKDTQYF
TRBV5-1	many	TRBD1	TRBJ2-1	TGCGCCAGCAGCGGGACAGGGCGCGATGAGCAGTTCTTC	CASSGTGRDEQFF